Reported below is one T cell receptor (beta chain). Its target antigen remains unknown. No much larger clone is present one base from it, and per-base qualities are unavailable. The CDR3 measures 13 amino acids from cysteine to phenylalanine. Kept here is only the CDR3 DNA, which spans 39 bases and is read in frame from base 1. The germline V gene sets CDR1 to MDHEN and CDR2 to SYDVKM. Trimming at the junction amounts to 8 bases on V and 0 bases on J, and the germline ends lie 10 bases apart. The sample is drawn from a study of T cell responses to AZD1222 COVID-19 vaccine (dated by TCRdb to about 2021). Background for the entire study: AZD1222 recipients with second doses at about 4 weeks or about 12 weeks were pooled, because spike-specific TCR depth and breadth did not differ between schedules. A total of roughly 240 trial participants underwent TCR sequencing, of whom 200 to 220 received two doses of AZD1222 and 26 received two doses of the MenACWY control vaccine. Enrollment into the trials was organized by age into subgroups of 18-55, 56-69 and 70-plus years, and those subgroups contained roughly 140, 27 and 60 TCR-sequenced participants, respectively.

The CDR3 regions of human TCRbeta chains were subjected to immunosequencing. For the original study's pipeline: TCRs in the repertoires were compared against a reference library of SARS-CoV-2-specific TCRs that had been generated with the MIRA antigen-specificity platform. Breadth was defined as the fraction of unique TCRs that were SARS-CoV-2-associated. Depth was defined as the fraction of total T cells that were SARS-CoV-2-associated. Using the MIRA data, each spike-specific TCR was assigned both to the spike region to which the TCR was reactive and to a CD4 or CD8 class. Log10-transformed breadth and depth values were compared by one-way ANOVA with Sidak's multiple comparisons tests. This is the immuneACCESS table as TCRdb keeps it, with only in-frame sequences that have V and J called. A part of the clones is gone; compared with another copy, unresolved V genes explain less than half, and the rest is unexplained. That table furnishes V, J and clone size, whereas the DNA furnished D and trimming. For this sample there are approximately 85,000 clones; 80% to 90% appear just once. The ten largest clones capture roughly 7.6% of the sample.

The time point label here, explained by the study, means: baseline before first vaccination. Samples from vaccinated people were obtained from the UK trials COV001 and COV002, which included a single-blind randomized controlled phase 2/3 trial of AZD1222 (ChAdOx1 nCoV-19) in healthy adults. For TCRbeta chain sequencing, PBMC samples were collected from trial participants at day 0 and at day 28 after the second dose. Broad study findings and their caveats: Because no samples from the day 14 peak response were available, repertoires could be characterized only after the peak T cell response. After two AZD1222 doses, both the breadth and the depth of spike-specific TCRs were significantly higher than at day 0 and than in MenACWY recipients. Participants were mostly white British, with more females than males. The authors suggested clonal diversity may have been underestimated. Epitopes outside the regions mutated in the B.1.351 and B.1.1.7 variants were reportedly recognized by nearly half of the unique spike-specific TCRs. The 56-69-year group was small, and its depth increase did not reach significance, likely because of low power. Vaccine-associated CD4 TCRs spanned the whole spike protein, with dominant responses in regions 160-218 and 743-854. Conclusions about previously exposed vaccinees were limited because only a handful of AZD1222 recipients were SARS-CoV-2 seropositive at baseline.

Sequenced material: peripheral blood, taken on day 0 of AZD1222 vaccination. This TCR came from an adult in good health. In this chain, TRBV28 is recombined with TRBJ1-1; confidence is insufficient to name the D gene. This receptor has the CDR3 CASGKALNTEAFF. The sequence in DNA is TGTGCCAGCGGTAAGGCTTTGAACACTGAAGCTTTCTTT.